The 28 T cell receptor beta chains given below trace back to one sample, sequenced in a study of regulatory T cells in long-lasting Graves disease. This sample's time point: persistent/refractory GD, antithyroid drugs over 5 years with positive TRAb. Extracted PBMC RNA gave rise to the TCR library. Arm-PCR of CDR3 regions and iRepertoire HTBI primers were used to build TCR beta libraries. TCRdb reprocessed the multiplex PCR reads via MiXCR and lists one record per CDR3 protein. The profile shows 450,000 or so distinct CDR3 sequences, around 21% of them singletons. The input for sequencing was peripheral blood mononuclear cells (PBMCs), taken when the disease was refractory, from a patient treated with antithyroid drugs. These receptors all stem from a female donor with Graves disease.

The V call is TRBV2, the J call TRBJ1-3; perhaps TRBD1 as D (6 bases). V was cut by 6 bases and J by 3 bases, with 12 bases left in between. Germline V gene data show CDR1 as SNHLY and CDR2 as FYNNEI. This CDR3 region has 14 residues. CDR3 region: CASRGDIYGNTIYF. In DNA, the CDR3 is TGTGCCAGCAGAGGGGACATCTATGGAAACACCATATATTTT.

Of note for this clonotype: A much larger clonotype is one base distant, so this may be a read error. The rearrangement links TRBV2 to TRBJ2-5, with 11 bases matching TRBD2. Germline CDR1 SNHLY, CDR2 FYNNEI. The length of the CDR3 is 15 residues. CDR3 DNA sequence: TGTGCCAGCAGTTTTGGACTAGCGGGTCAAGAGACCCGGTACTTC. This gives the protein CASSFGLAGQETRYF.

This clonotype was counted many times. The rearrangement joins TRBV29-1 to TRBJ1-2; D might be TRBD1 (5 bases). This CDR3 region has 12 residues. Germline CDR1 SQVTM, CDR2 ANQGSEA. V lost 5 bases and J lost 5, with 12 bases in between. Here the CDR3 reads CSVNRGGYGYTF. The CDR3 bases are TGCAGCGTTAATAGGGGTGGATATGGCTACACCTTC.

This sequence joins TRBV20-1 and TRBJ2-7; D possibly corresponds to TRBD1 (5 bases). Germline V gene data show CDR1 as DFQATT and CDR2 as SNEGSKA (reference sequence). The CDR3 contains 14 residues. V was pared by 5 bases and J by 0 bases, with 14 bases between. The CDR3, as DNA: TGCAGTGCTGAGGACACCTCGAGCTCCTACGAGCAGTACTTC. Translation gives CSAEDTSSSYEQYF.

This chain joins TRBV7-8 and TRBJ2-7; TRBD2 matches 10 bases. From germline, CDR1 is SGHVS and CDR2 FQNEAQ. This CDR3 spans 16 amino acids. Trimming took 4 bases from V and 3 from J; bases not matched to a gene: 9. This CDR3 is CASSSSSGSTDYEQYF. CDR3 in DNA: TGTGCCAGCAGCTCCTCTAGCGGGAGTACGGACTACGAGCAGTACTTC.

The genes are TRBV7-9 and TRBJ2-7, with 8 bases fitting TRBD1. The CDR3 consists of 16 residues. Germline V lookup: CDR1 SEHNR, CDR2 FQNEAQ (reference sequence). With 1 base clipped from V and 2 bases from J, the junction kept 7 bases outside the gene matches. The CDR3 bases are TGTGCCAGCAGCTTAGGTTCAGGGGGCGCGACCTACGAGCAGTACTTC. Translating it yields CASSLGSGGATYEQYF. Using reference TRBV7-9 and TRBJ2-7 for the parts outside the CDR3, the full variable domain is DTGVSQNPRHKITKRGQNVTFRCDPISEHNRLYWYRQTLGQGPEFLTYFQNEAQLEKSRLLSDRFSAERPKGSFSTLEIQRTEQGDSAMYLCASSLGSGGATYEQYFGPGTRLTVT.

The chain has TRBV5-1 and TRBJ2-7, with D tentatively TRBD1 (6 bases). V was cut by 2 bases and J by 5 bases, with 14 bases left in between. The CDR3 covers 14 residues. Germline assignment: CDR1 SGHRS and CDR2 YFSETQ. The DNA for the CDR3 is TGCGCCAGCAGCTTCACCAGGGGCGTGGACGAGCAGTACTTC. This sequence encodes CASSFTRGVDEQYF.

The count of this clonotype is one. Possible read error: a much larger clone is one base away. J is TRBJ2-7 and V is TRBV3-1, with D possibly TRBD2 on 6 matching bases. This CDR3 is 15 amino acids long. V shed 4 bases and J shed 4 bases, with 17 bases lying between them. Germline CDR1 and CDR2: LGHDT and YNNKEL (reference sequence). This chain's CDR3 is CASSRGAGLAYEQYF. The CDR3 DNA reads TGTGCCAGCAGCCGAGGAGCGGGCCTGGCATACGAGCAGTACTTC.

Of note for this clonotype: A much larger clone differs by one base, so this may be a read error. As the CDR3 is not closed by the conserved phenylalanine or tryptophan, this likely results from a read error. This chain connects TRBV6-1 to TRBJ2-7; D is perhaps TRBD1 (6 bases). This CDR3 region has 16 residues. The germline gives CDR1 MNHNS, CDR2 SASEGT. Deletions cut 1 base from V and 2 bases from J, with 15 bases between. The CDR3 nucleotides read TGTGCCAGCAGTGAAGGCCCCAGCCAGGGGACCTACGAGCAGTACCTC. It encodes CASSEGPSQGTYEQYL.

This clonotype was seen at least ten times. The rearrangement joins TRBV15 to TRBJ1-2; D is unclear. CDR1 and CDR2 (germline): LNHNV, YYDKDF (reference sequence). This CDR3 has 13 residues. The ends were cut back, 1 base at V and 8 bases at J, with 11 bases in the middle. The CDR3 region is CATSRAPPVGYTF. CDR3 sequence (DNA): TGTGCCACCAGCAGAGCTCCCCCGGTAGGCTACACCTTC.

The V and J genes are TRBV7-3 and TRBJ1-2; perhaps TRBD1 as D (5 bases). Germline CDR1 reads SGHTA; CDR2 reads FQGTGA. This CDR3 comprises 12 residues. V lost 5 bases, J lost 5 bases, and 9 bases lay in between. CDR3 region: CASSQTVYGYTF. The DNA of the CDR3 is TGTGCCAGCAGCCAGACAGTATATGGCTACACCTTC.

With respect to this clonotype: The conserved phenylalanine or tryptophan is not found at the CDR3 terminus, so this likely reflects a read error. The chain is built from TRBV6-1 and TRBJ1-1; 10 nucleotides agree with TRBD1. With V trimmed by 6 bases and J by 8 bases, 18 bases remained unmatched. This CDR3 region has 17 residues. In germline, CDR1 is MNHNS, CDR2 SASEGT. The CDR3 region has the DNA TGTGCCAGCAGCCCCCGGGACAGGGGACCCGGCGGGGTGGAAGCTTTCCTT. Its translation is CASSPRDRGPGGVEAFL.

The chain joins TRBV2 to TRBJ1-2; possible D gene TRBD1, 6 bases. The length of the CDR3 is 14 residues. Germline CDR1 reads SNHLY; CDR2 reads FYNNEI. Trimming removed 6 bases from V and 0 bases from J, with 11 bases in between. The CDR3 coding sequence is TGTGCCAGCAGACGGGGGGCAGCTAACTATGGCTACACCTTC. It encodes CASRRGAANYGYTF. The variable domain in full, with the rest retrieved from reference TRBV2 and TRBJ1-2, is EPEVTQTPSHQVTQMGQEVILRCVPISNHLYFYWYRQILGQKVEFLVSFYNNEISEKSEIFDDQFSVERPDGSNFTLKIRSTKLEDSAMYFCASRRGAANYGYTFGSGTRLTVV.

This clonotype came up many times. The chain couples TRBV20-1 to TRBJ1-5; 7 nucleotides agree with TRBD1. Germline V gives CDR1 DFQATT, CDR2 SNEGSKA (reference sequence). Trimming removed 6 bases from V and 5 bases from J; junction bases left unmatched: 7. The CDR3 covers 13 residues. In DNA form, the CDR3 reads TGCAGTGCCATTAGACAGGGAGATCAGCCCCAGCATTTT. Its protein product is CSAIRQGDQPQHF.

This clonotype was counted between two and nine times. The genes are TRBV7-6 and TRBJ2-5; unclear D gene. The CDR3 has 15 residues. The germline V and J ends were trimmed by 0 bases and 7 bases, with 15 bases remaining between them. Germline V gene data show CDR1 as SGHVS and CDR2 as FNYEAQ. For the CDR3, the DNA is TGTGCCAGCAGCTTAGCGGTGGGATACATGGGGACCCAGTACTTC. Protein: CASSLAVGYMGTQYF.

This clonotype was counted only a few times. The chain's CDR3 is CASSIVGGSGNTGELFF. The CDR3 coding sequence is TGTGCCAGTAGTATAGTAGGCGGGAGTGGGAACACCGGGGAGCTGTTTTTT. The chain carries TRBV19 and TRBJ2-2; 7 bases are shared with TRBD2. CDR1 and CDR2 (germline): LNHDA, SQIVND (reference sequence). J gave up 1 base and V 1 base, and 6 bases lay outside the gene matches. The CDR3 sequence is 17 residues long.

This clonotype was counted only a few times. The junction does not match germline at one end; this may be a read error. This CDR3 reads CASSLGITGTQKFYEQYF. The DNA of the CDR3 is TGTGCCAGCAGTTTAGGAATTACCGGGACCCAGAAATTCTACGAGCAGTACTTC. The V call is TRBV13, the J call TRBJ2-7; D may be TRBD1 or TRBD2 (5 bases each). Germline V CDR1 and CDR2: PRHDT, FYEKMQ (reference sequence). The CDR3 spans 18 residues.

This clonotype was observed once. This chain links TRBV6-2 or TRBV6-3 with TRBJ2-2; 12 bases match TRBD2. Germline CDR1 reads MNHEY; CDR2 reads SVGEGT. The junction had 11 bases not matched to a gene; V was cut back by 5 bases and J by 4 bases. The CDR3 sequence is 18 residues long. DNA for the CDR3: TGTGCCAGCAGTGACCCGCCTAGCGGGAGGGCCTCCACCGGGGAGCTGTTTTTT. This codes for CASSDPPSGRASTGELFF.

The rearrangement links TRBV7-9 to TRBJ2-5; TRBD2 aligns across 10 bases. The CDR3 loop spans 15 amino acids. From germline, CDR1 is SEHNR and CDR2 FQNEAQ (reference sequence). Trimming took 6 bases from V and 1 from J; bases not matched to a gene: 5. CDR3: CASRPGLAAQETQYF. The CDR3 DNA reads TGTGCCAGCAGACCTGGACTAGCGGCCCAAGAGACCCAGTACTTC.

This clonotype turned up a few times. This chain uses TRBV9 with TRBJ2-7, with a weak D call TRBD1 (5 bases). CDR1 and CDR2 from the germline V gene are SGDLS and YYNGEE. This CDR3 has 12 residues. Trimming pared 0 bases from V and 7 bases from J, leaving 8 bases between. CDR3 loop: CASSVDAGEQYF. The CDR3 bases are TGTGCCAGCAGCGTAGATGCAGGGGAGCAGTACTTC.

The V call is TRBV6-5, the J call TRBJ1-3, with TRBD1 matching 7 bases. The CDR3 consists of 16 residues. CDR1 is MNHEY and CDR2 is SVGAGI in the germline V gene. J gave up 3 bases and V 2 bases, and 7 bases lay outside the gene matches. CDR3 region: CASSYPDRVVGNTIYF. CDR3 nucleotide sequence: TGTGCCAGCAGTTACCCCGACAGGGTCGTTGGAAACACCATATATTTT.

This clonotype has only a few counts. V is TRBV4-3 and J is TRBJ1-3; D ambiguous. This CDR3 is 13 amino acids long. V was cut by 2 bases and J by 15 bases, with 17 bases left in between. Germline-derived CDR1 and CDR2 are LGHNA and YSLEER. As DNA, the CDR3 is TGCGCCAGCAGCCAAAGCACAGCCGACTCCCAATATTTT. Translation gives CASSQSTADSQYF.

To note about this clonotype: This clone may be a read error of a much larger clone one base away. The rearrangement links TRBV12-3 or TRBV12-4 to TRBJ2-5; D is ambiguous. The CDR3 runs to 15 residues. This chain's CDR3 is CASSKILGIEENQYF. The DNA of the CDR3 is TGTGCCAGCTCGAAAATTCTGGGAATTGAAGAGAACCAGTACTTC.

This clonotype was observed a handful of times. The chain uses TRBV6-1 and TRBJ2-2, with D perhaps matching TRBD1 (6 bases). Trimming left V 6 bases short and J 4 bases short, with 12 bases between. This CDR3 is 14 amino acids long. Germline CDR1 and CDR2: MNHNS and SASEGT. CDR3 residues: CASRRTGFTGELFF. In nucleotides, the CDR3 is TGTGCCAGCAGGAGAACAGGGTTCACCGGGGAGCTGTTTTTT.

The chain has TRBV14 and TRBJ2-5; TRBD1 might be the D (5 bases). This CDR3 has 16 residues. Trimming stripped 5 bases from V and 4 bases from J, with 20 bases between. Germline V gene sequence: CDR1 SGHDN, CDR2 FVKESK. The CDR3: CASSSAGDSWRETQYF. Written as DNA, the CDR3 is TGTGCCAGCAGCAGTGCCGGCGACAGTTGGCGAGAGACCCAGTACTTC.

In this sample, this clonotype turned up many times. The CDR3 region has the DNA TGTGCCAGCAGTTTATCGCCACAGGCCTTCTCTGGAAACACCATATATTTT. Translated, it gives CASSLSPQAFSGNTIYF. This chain connects TRBV28 to TRBJ1-3; weak D call: TRBD1 (5 bases). CDR1 and CDR2 (germline): MDHEN, SYDVKM. This CDR3 has 17 residues. V lost 1 base and J 0 bases, leaving 13 bases between the germline ends.

This clonotype was found a few times. V and J are TRBV11-2 and TRBJ2-7, with 7 bases lining up with TRBD1. The CDR3 extends over 14 amino acids. CDR1 is SGHAT and CDR2 is FQNNGV in the germline V gene. V lost 3 bases, J lost 2 bases, and 4 bases stayed unmatched. In DNA, the CDR3 is TGTGCCAGCAGCTTCTCTCAGGGGGCCTACGAGCAGTACTTC. Translating it yields CASSFSQGAYEQYF.

This clonotype was picked up many times. V gene TRBV11-2 combines with J gene TRBJ1-5, with D tentatively TRBD1 (5 bases). Trimming took off 3 bases at V and 4 bases at J, with 7 bases between the two ends. The CDR3 sequence is 13 residues long. Per germline, CDR1 SGHAT and CDR2 FQNNGV. In DNA form, the CDR3 reads TGTGCCAGCAGCTTGACAGATAATCAGCCCCAGCATTTT. Translating it yields CASSLTDNQPQHF.